Below are 32 T cell receptor beta chains sequenced from a single sample in a study of T cells in women clearing cervical HPV infection. Assay: immunoSEQ multiplex PCR; the TCRdb copy retains only in-frame clones and omits some. This table holds roughly 30,000 clones. The material sequenced was blood buffy coat. The receptors originated from a woman between 18 and 69 years old with a cervical HPV16 infection that either progressed to CIN3+ or cleared (not recorded which).

For this clone: The read is 3 residues too short to cover the CDR3 end, so that end is filled in from the germline J gene. The V call is TRBV18, the J call TRBJ2-5; D might be TRBD2 (6 bases). V lost 3 bases to trimming and J lost 2 bases, with 10 bases between them. This CDR3 spans 14 amino acids. Germline V CDR1 and CDR2: KGHSH, LQKENI. The CDR3 is CASSPISGQETQYF. CDR3 DNA, as far as it was read: TGTGCCAGCTCACCCATTAGCGGACAAGAGACC.

About this clone itself: The read stops 3 residues short of the end of the CDR3; the missing end is completed from the germline J gene. The chain carries TRBV20-1 and TRBJ2-7, with 9 nucleotides matching TRBD2. The CDR3 consists of 14 residues. Germline V gives CDR1 DFQATT, CDR2 SNEGSKA (reference sequence). Germline trimming cut 8 bases from V and 3 bases from J; bases unmatched to any gene: 11. The CDR3 protein is CSLLGGSGSYEQYF. The CDR3 DNA, read in part, is TGCAGTCTTCTGGGGGGTAGCGGGAGCTACGAG.

In the case of this clone: From the germline J gene comes the end of the CDR3, since the read stops 3 residues before it. The chain uses TRBV29-1 and TRBJ1-2, with D possibly being TRBD1 (5 bases). This CDR3 has 11 amino acids. Germline CDR1 is SQVTM and CDR2 is ANQGSEA. Trimming stripped 4 bases from V and 3 bases from J, with 6 bases between. Incomplete CDR3 DNA: TGCAGCGTTGCGGGGGACTATGGC. Its protein product is CSVAGDYG. The full CDR3 is CSVAGDYGYTF.

Comments on this clone: The read terminates 3 residues ahead of where the CDR3 ends, so the germline J gene completes it. The V and J genes are TRBV18 and TRBJ1-1, with unresolved D. Germline loops: CDR1 KGHSH, CDR2 LQKENI. This CDR3 has 16 amino acids. V dropped 0 bases and J dropped 1 base, with 12 bases sitting between them. CDR3 DNA (partial): TGTGCCAGCTCACCACCAACCCTAATATCGAACACTGAA. This sequence encodes CASSPPTLISNTE. The full CDR3 reads CASSPPTLISNTEAFF. Variable domain in full (rest from reference TRBV18 and TRBJ1-1): NAGVMQNPRHLVRRRGQEARLRCSPMKGHSHVYWYRQLPEEGLKFMVYLQKENIIDESGMPKERFSAEFPKEGPSILRIQQVVRGDSAAYFCASSPPTLISNTEAFFGQGTRLTVV.

Of note for this clone: The CDR3 goes on 3 residues after the read ends, and that part is filled in from the germline J gene. The gene calls are TRBV19 and TRBJ2-7, with 10 positions matching TRBD1. The CDR3 has 15 residues. Unmatched junction bases numbered 7, after V lost 4 bases and J lost 4 bases. Germline V gene data show CDR1 as LNHDA and CDR2 as SQIVND (reference sequence). Incomplete CDR3 DNA: TGTGCCAGTAGTAGGGGACAGGGGTTCTTTTACGAG. Residues: CASSRGQGFFYE. The entire CDR3 protein reads CASSRGQGFFYEQYF. The full variable domain, with the rest looked up from reference TRBV19 and TRBJ2-7, is DGGITQSPKYLFRKEGQNVTLSCEQNLNHDAMYWYRQDPGQGLRLIYYSQIVNDFQKGDIAEGYSVSREKKESFPLTVTSAQKNPTAFYLCASSRGQGFFYEQYFGPGTRLTVT.

In regard to this clone: The DNA ends 3 residues before the CDR3 does, and the rest of the CDR3 is filled in from the germline J gene. V and J are TRBV29-1 and TRBJ1-2; TRBD1 matches at 7 bases. Germline V lookup: CDR1 SQVTM, CDR2 ANQGSEA. This CDR3 has 16 residues. J was trimmed by 6 bases and V by 2 bases; bases with no gene match: 15. The DNA read from the CDR3 is TGCAGCGTTGAATCGTTTGGCAGGGGGGCTGTCAATGGC. Translation gives CSVESFGRGAVNG. From start to end, the CDR3 is CSVESFGRGAVNGYTF.

Details on this clone: Read coverage stops 3 residues before the CDR3 terminus; the germline J gene supplies the remainder. V and J are TRBV5-1 and TRBJ1-5; 9 nucleotides align to TRBD1. J lost 7 bases, V lost 0 bases, and 11 bases had no gene match. The CDR3 sequence is 17 residues long. Per germline, CDR1 SGHRS and CDR2 YFSETQ. CDR3 region: CASSLVPTGGSEQPQHF. The sequenced CDR3 bases are TGCGCCAGCAGCTTGGTCCCCACAGGGGGCTCGGAACAGCCC.

A note on this clone: The read ends 3 residues shy of where the CDR3 ends; the end is completed using the germline J gene. The chain employs TRBV10-3 and TRBJ1-4; 8 nucleotides agree with TRBD1. V dropped 3 bases and J dropped 10; count of bases not matched to a gene: 10. CDR1 is ENHRY and CDR2 is SYGVKD in the germline V gene. This CDR3 spans 15 amino acids. The CDR3 bases that were read are TGTGCCATCAGTGATGGGCTCGACAGGGGAGGAAAA. Its translation is CAISDGLDRGGK. The full-length CDR3 reads as CAISDGLDRGGKLFF.

Concerning this clone: The CDR3 end is not reached by the read, which stops 3 residues before it; the germline J gene fills it in. This rearrangement joins TRBV10-3 to TRBJ2-7, with D tentatively TRBD2 (6 bases). Per the germline V gene, CDR1 is ENHRY and CDR2 is SYGVKD. Trimming left V 3 bases short and J 1 base short, with 10 bases between. The CDR3 runs 14 residues. Partial CDR3 DNA: TGTGCCATCAGTGACGTCGGGGGTTCCTACGAG. Protein sequence: CAISDVGGSYE. The whole CDR3 region reads CAISDVGGSYEQYF.

Remarks on this clone: The read comes to an end 3 residues before the CDR3 does, leaving the germline J gene to fill in the end. This sequence joins TRBV30 and TRBJ2-2, with D unclear. CDR3 length: 14 residues. Germline CDR1 and CDR2: GTSNPN and SVGIG (reference sequence). The ends were cut back, 0 bases at V and 5 bases at J, with 10 bases in the middle. The DNA read from the CDR3 is TGTGCCTGGAGTGTAGTTTGGCAGACCGGGGAG. Amino acid sequence: CAWSVVWQTGE. The CDR3 as a whole reads CAWSVVWQTGELFF.

Comments on this clone: The sequence runs out 3 residues before the end of the CDR3; the remainder is reconstructed from the germline J gene. This rearrangement joins TRBV5-1 to TRBJ2-2; D is uncertain. This CDR3 is built from 16 residues. The germline gives CDR1 SGHRS, CDR2 YFSETQ. The V gene lost 1 base and the J gene lost 2 bases, with 12 bases spanning the gap. The CDR3: CASSLSTSGNTGELFF. The DNA read from the CDR3 is TGCGCCAGCAGCTTGTCCACCTCCGGTAACACCGGGGAG. Variable domain in full (rest from reference TRBV5-1 and TRBJ2-2): KAGVTQTPRYLIKTRGQQVTLSCSPISGHRSVSWYQQTPGQGLQFLFEYFSETQRNKGNFPGRFSGRQFSNSRSEMNVSTLELGDSALYLCASSLSTSGNTGELFFGEGSRLTVL.

With respect to this clone: The sequence runs out 3 residues before the end of the CDR3; the remainder is reconstructed from the germline J gene. The chain uses TRBV6-4 and TRBJ2-3; TRBD1 matches at 8 bases. The CDR3 loop spans 14 amino acids. In germline, CDR1 is MRHNA, CDR2 SNTAGT. V trimming: 4 bases; J trimming: 1 base; junction bases outside the gene matches: 1. Partial CDR3 DNA: TGTGCCAGCAGTGTACAGGGGGGCACAGATACG. Translation: CASSVQGGTDT. The full CDR3 is CASSVQGGTDTQYF.

Worth noting for this clone: With the read ending 3 residues before the CDR3 end, the germline J gene is used to fill in that end. The chain joins TRBV7-3 to TRBJ2-5; 11 bases line up with TRBD2. In germline, CDR1 is SGHTA, CDR2 FQGTGA. With V trimmed by 5 bases and J by 5 bases, 7 bases remained unmatched. There are 15 residues in the CDR3. The covered CDR3 bases are TGTGCCAGCAGCCTGAATAGCGGGAGGGCCGAGACC. It specifies CASSLNSGRAET. The entire CDR3 protein is CASSLNSGRAETQYF.

Turning to this clone: The read falls 3 residues short of the CDR3 end, and the missing part is taken from the germline J gene. The chain employs TRBV7-6 and TRBJ2-3; a weak D match, TRBD1 (5 bases). CDR3 size: 15 residues. Germline assignment: CDR1 SGHVS and CDR2 FNYEAQ. The CDR3 bases that were read are TGTGCCAGCAGCTTAGGGGGCTTGTACCAAGAGACG. Translation gives CASSLGGLYQET. The whole CDR3 sequence reads CASSLGGLYQETQYF. The full variable domain, rest sourced from reference TRBV7-6 and TRBJ2-3, is GAGVSQSPRYKVTKRGQDVALRCDPISGHVSLYWYRQALGQGPEFLTYFNYEAQQDKSGLPNDRFSAERPEGSISTLTIQRTEQRDSAMYRCASSLGGLYQETQYFGPGTRLTVL.

A remark on this clone: The CDR3 end lies 3 residues beyond the end of the read and is filled in from the germline J gene. The chain joins TRBV4-1 to TRBJ1-6, with D possibly being TRBD1 (6 bases). The CDR3 covers 17 residues. From germline, CDR1 is MGHRA and CDR2 YSYEKL. V was pared by 4 bases and J by 4 bases, with 17 bases between. The CDR3 protein is CASSLSSIGTYNSPLHF. The CDR3 bases that were read are TGCGCCAGCAGCCTATCTTCTATAGGGACATATAATTCACCC.

A remark on this clone: The read finishes 3 residues shy of the CDR3 end, and the germline J gene is used to complete it. The chain joins TRBV5-1 to TRBJ1-3, with D unclear. Germline V gene data show CDR1 as SGHRS and CDR2 as YFSETQ. Trimming removed 4 bases from V and 4 bases from J, with 12 bases in between. This CDR3 spans 14 amino acids. Here the CDR3 reads CASSVSGLGNTIYF. The covered CDR3 bases are TGCGCCAGCAGCGTCTCGGGGTTGGGAAACACC.

Concerning this clone: Coverage ceases 3 residues before the CDR3 finishes, and the germline J gene fills in the end. V usage is TRBV20-1 and J usage is TRBJ2-1, with D possibly matching TRBD1 (6 bases). Trimming removed 3 bases at V and 2 bases at J, with 8 bases between. From germline, CDR1 is DFQATT and CDR2 SNEGSKA (reference sequence). CDR3 length equals 13 residues. Incomplete CDR3 DNA: TGCAGTGCTAGGGACAGTGCCTACAATGAG. Translating gives CSARDSAYNE. The CDR3 in its entirety is CSARDSAYNEQFF.

About this clone itself: Read coverage stops 3 residues before the CDR3 terminus; the germline J gene supplies the remainder. The gene calls are TRBV29-1 and TRBJ2-3; 7 bases fit TRBD1. The CDR3 runs to 15 residues. Germline V gene data show CDR1 as SQVTM and CDR2 as ANQGSEA. CDR3 in amino acids: CSVGWDSSSGETQYF. The CDR3 DNA, read in part, is TGCAGCGTTGGGTGGGACAGCTCTTCCGGAGAGACG.

With regard to this clone: Coverage ceases 3 residues before the CDR3 finishes, and the germline J gene fills in the end. This chain joins TRBV20-1 and TRBJ2-1; 16 positions match TRBD2. Germline assignment: CDR1 DFQATT and CDR2 SNEGSKA (reference sequence). With 5 bases clipped from V and 3 bases from J, the junction kept 7 bases outside the gene matches. The CDR3 length is 17 residues. The CDR3 is CSAHGTSGRAGYNEQFF. The CDR3 DNA, read in part, is TGCAGTGCTCACGGGACTAGCGGGAGGGCGGGCTACAATGAG.

About this clone itself: Read data end 3 residues before the CDR3 end; the end is taken from the germline J gene. This chain uses TRBV20-1 with TRBJ2-4, with D unclear. The CDR3 runs to 11 residues. The V and J ends lost 1 base and 8 bases respectively, with 6 bases between them. Germline V CDR1 and CDR2: DFQATT, SNEGSKA (reference sequence). CDR3 protein: CSARAGYIQYF. The DNA read from the CDR3 is TGCAGTGCTAGAGCAGGATACATT.

Note on this clone: The read is 3 residues too short to cover the CDR3 end, so that end is filled in from the germline J gene. The chain carries TRBV11-3 and TRBJ2-3, with TRBD1 matching over 7 bases. CDR1 is SGHNT and CDR2 is YENEEA in the germline V gene. The CDR3 contains 14 residues. The covered CDR3 bases are TGTGCCAGCAGCTTGGGACAGTGGCAAGAGACG. The encoded protein is CASSLGQWQET. The full-length CDR3 reads as CASSLGQWQETQYF.

Comments on this clone: Read coverage stops 3 residues before the CDR3 terminus; the germline J gene supplies the remainder. The rearrangement links TRBV6-2 or TRBV6-3 to TRBJ2-2; D possibly corresponds to TRBD1 (5 bases). CDR3 length equals 15 residues. CDR1 MNHEY and CDR2 SVGEGT come from the germline V gene. This CDR3 is CASSDTSSGANVLFF. The covered CDR3 bases are TGTGCCAGCAGTGACACCTCTTCTGGGGCCAACGTG.

With regard to this clone: The sequenced fragment ends 3 residues before the CDR3 boundary, so the rest is inferred from the germline J gene. This chain uses TRBV5-1 with TRBJ2-1; D may be TRBD1 (6 bases). Per the germline V gene, CDR1 is SGHRS and CDR2 is YFSETQ. The CDR3 is 18 amino acids. The V end was cut by 0 bases, the J end by 3 bases, with 19 bases between. The CDR3 sequence: CASSLELVGGHRYNEQFF. The CDR3 bases that were read are TGCGCCAGCAGCTTGGAACTAGTTGGGGGCCACCGCTACAATGAG.

As to this clone: With the read ending 3 residues before the CDR3 end, the germline J gene is used to fill in that end. The V and J genes are TRBV20-1 and TRBJ2-7, with 12 positions matching TRBD1. With V trimmed by 3 bases and J by 2 bases, 8 bases remained unmatched. This CDR3 contains 16 residues. Germline CDR1 reads DFQATT; CDR2 reads SNEGSKA (reference sequence). The DNA read from the CDR3 is TGCAGTGCTAGGGGGGACAGGGGGCGGAGGGCCTACGAG. Its translation: CSARGDRGRRAYE. In full, the CDR3 is CSARGDRGRRAYEQYF.

Worth noting for this clone: The read terminates 3 residues ahead of where the CDR3 ends, so the germline J gene completes it. The rearrangement links TRBV5-4 to TRBJ2-7; TRBD2 agrees at 7 bases. The germline V gene has CDR1 SGHNT and CDR2 YYREEE (reference sequence). This CDR3 spans 15 amino acids. J lost 1 base, V lost 0 bases, and 4 bases had no gene match. The sequenced CDR3 bases are TGTGCCAGCAGCTTGGCCTCGGGGGGATCCTACGAG. As protein: CASSLASGGSYE. The whole CDR3 protein is CASSLASGGSYEQYF.

As concerns this clone: The read finishes 3 residues shy of the CDR3 end, and the germline J gene is used to complete it. The chain has TRBV19 and TRBJ2-3, with 10 bases lining up with TRBD2. Germline V gives CDR1 LNHDA, CDR2 SQIVND (reference sequence). This CDR3 is built from 14 residues. V shed 3 bases and J 5 bases; nucleotides not matched to a gene: 2. The CDR3 sequence is CASSIIAGGDTQYF. The part of the CDR3 DNA that was read is TGTGCCAGTAGTATCATAGCGGGAGGAGATACG.

A remark on this clone: The CDR3 end falls 3 residues outside the read, so it is completed with the germline J gene. The rearrangement uses TRBV7-9 and TRBJ1-2; weak D call: TRBD1 (5 bases). The CDR3 has 12 residues. Germline assignment: CDR1 SEHNR and CDR2 FQNEAQ (reference sequence). This chain's CDR3 is CASSFQGYDYTF. The sequenced CDR3 bases are TGTGCCAGCAGCTTCCAGGGCTACGAC.

With respect to this clone: Coverage ceases 3 residues before the CDR3 finishes, and the germline J gene fills in the end. The chain couples TRBV7-3 to TRBJ2-3; D call uncertain. This CDR3 spans 15 amino acids. Germline lookup yields CDR1 SGHTA and CDR2 FQGTGA. The CDR3 here is CASSLLGSKAETQYF. The part of the CDR3 DNA that was read is TGTGCCAGCAGCTTACTCGGAAGTAAGGCGGAGACG.

About this clone itself: Read sequence stops 3 residues before the CDR3 end, and the germline J gene provides the missing end. The chain has TRBV5-8 and TRBJ1-5, with 8 bases aligning to TRBD1. CDR3 size: 14 residues. V shed 6 bases, J shed 5 bases, and the junction held 7 bases outside the gene matches. Germline V lookup: CDR1 SGHTS, CDR2 YDEGEE. This chain's CDR3 is CASTGQGRDQPQHF. The CDR3 DNA, read in part, is TGTGCCAGCACCGGACAGGGTCGCGATCAGCCC.

The sequenced CDR3 bases are TGTGCCAGCAGTTTGCCGGGACAGTAT. This sequence encodes CASSLPGQY. The entire CDR3 protein is CASSLPGQYQYF. This chain connects TRBV6-2 or TRBV6-3 to TRBJ2-4; 7 nucleotides line up with TRBD1. The CDR3 end falls 3 residues outside the read, so it is completed with the germline J gene. The germline CDR1 and CDR2 sequences are MNHEY and SVGEGT. The CDR3 length is 12 residues.

As regards this clone: The read terminates 3 residues ahead of where the CDR3 ends, so the germline J gene completes it. V usage is TRBV6-1 and J usage is TRBJ1-2; D remains unclear. The CDR3 has 15 amino acids. Germline CDR1 and CDR2: MNHNS and SASEGT. The CDR3 sequence is CASSEAATSSYGYTF. CDR3 bases read: TGTGCCAGCAGTGAAGCCGCCACGAGCTCCTACGGG.

A note on this clone: The CDR3 is cut off 3 residues early in the read; its end comes from the germline J gene. The chain combines TRBV5-1 with TRBJ1-4; possible D gene TRBD1, 5 bases. V was pared by 0 bases and J by 6 bases, with 9 bases between. CDR3 length equals 14 residues. Germline CDR1 is SGHRS and CDR2 is YFSETQ. Incomplete CDR3 DNA: TGCGCCAGCAGCTTGGACAGGCCAGATGAAAAA. This translates into CASSLDRPDEK. Given in full, the CDR3 is CASSLDRPDEKLFF.